This T cell receptor beta chain was found in a study of response to subunit inactivated influenza vaccine. Notes on the study in general: It was suggested by the authors that few new T cells are recruited by each seasonal influenza vaccination.

MiXCR, applied by TCRdb to the RT-PCR reads, yields one record per CDR3 protein. Here the sample spans some 480,000 distinct CDR3 sequences, about a tenth being singletons. On this clonotype: Its antigen remains unknown.

This CDR3 is built from 14 residues. The germline gives CDR1 DFQATT, CDR2 SNEGSKA (reference sequence). Trimming removed 0 bases at V and 3 bases at J, with 12 bases between. The chain couples TRBV20-1 to TRBJ2-7, with D perhaps assigned TRBD1 or TRBD2 (6 bases each). The sequencing here drew on PBMCs from blood, taken roughly 48 days after vaccination. The sequence derives from a man aged 50-60 years who received an inactivated influenza vaccine. This CDR3 reads CSARDGGGNYEQYF. CDR3 coding DNA: TGCAGTGCTAGAGATGGGGGCGGGAACTACGAGCAGTACTTC.